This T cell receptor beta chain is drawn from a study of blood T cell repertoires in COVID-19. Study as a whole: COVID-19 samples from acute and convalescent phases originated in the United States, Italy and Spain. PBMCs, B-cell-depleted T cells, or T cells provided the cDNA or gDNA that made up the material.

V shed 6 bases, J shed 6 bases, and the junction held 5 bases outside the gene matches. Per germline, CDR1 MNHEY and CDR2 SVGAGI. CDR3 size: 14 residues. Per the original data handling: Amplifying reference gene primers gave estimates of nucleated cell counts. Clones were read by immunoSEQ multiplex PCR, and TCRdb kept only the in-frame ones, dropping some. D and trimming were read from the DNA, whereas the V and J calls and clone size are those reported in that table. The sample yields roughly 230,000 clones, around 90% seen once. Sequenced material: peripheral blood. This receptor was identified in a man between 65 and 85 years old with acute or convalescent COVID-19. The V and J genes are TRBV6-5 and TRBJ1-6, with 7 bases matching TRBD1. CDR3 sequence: CASSWDSPNSPLHF. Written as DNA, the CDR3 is TGTGCCAGCAGCTGGGACAGCCCTAATTCACCCCTCCACTTT.